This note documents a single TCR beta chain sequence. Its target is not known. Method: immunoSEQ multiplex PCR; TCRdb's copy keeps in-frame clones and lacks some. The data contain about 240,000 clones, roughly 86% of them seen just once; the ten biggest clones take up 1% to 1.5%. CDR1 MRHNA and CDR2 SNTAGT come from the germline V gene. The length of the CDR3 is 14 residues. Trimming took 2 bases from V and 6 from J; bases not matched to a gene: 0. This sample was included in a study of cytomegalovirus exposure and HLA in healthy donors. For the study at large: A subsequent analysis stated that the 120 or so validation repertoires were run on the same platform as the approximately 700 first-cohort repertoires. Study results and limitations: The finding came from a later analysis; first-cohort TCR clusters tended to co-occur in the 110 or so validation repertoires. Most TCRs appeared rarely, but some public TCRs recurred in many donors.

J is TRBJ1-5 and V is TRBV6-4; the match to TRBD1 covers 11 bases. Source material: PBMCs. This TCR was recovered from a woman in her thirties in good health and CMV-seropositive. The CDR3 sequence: CASSDGTGGQPQHF. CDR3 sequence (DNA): TGTGCCAGCAGTGACGGGACAGGGGGTCAGCCCCAGCATTTT.